This section outlines one TCR beta chain sequence together with its context. Its antigen remains unknown. The data were obtained in a study of CD8+CD57+ T cells in acquired aplastic anemia. Study observations and caveats: A significant difference in CD8+ Simpson's diversity between patients and controls was not found. Between patients and controls, over 25 CD8+ CDR3 sequences were found in common.

All sequencing subjects had displayed CD8+CD57+ cell expansion on flow cytometry. Everyone among the patients had severe acquired aplastic anemia. Researchers used genomic DNA as the template to profile TCR beta VDJ and CDR3. MiXCR was run by TCRdb on the reads, yielding one entry per CDR3 protein. The data hold roughly 150,000 distinct CDR3 sequences, with over 40% observed a single time. The sample taken for sequencing was sorted CD4+, CD8+, or CD8+CD57+ T cells (not recorded which) from PBMCs. This clonotype was obtained from a human donor with aplastic anemia.

The CDR3 nucleotides are TGTGCCAGCAGACGTCAAGGACAGGCGAACACTGAAGCTTTCTTT. It yields the protein CASRRQGQANTEAFF. This chain uses TRBV2 with TRBJ1-1; 7 nucleotides align to TRBD1. The V and J ends lost 6 bases and 1 base, in that order; junction bases with no gene match: 8. The CDR3 spans 15 residues. The germline CDR1 and CDR2 sequences are SNHLY and FYNNEI.